This T cell receptor beta chain was sequenced during a study of blood T cells in healthy people across ages. A second PCR of about 7 to 11 cycles used a sample-barcoded 5' primer and a J-beta primer mix. A 12-random-nucleotide template-switch adaptor tagged each cDNA molecule. TCRdb fed the 5' RACE reads into MiXCR, producing one record per CDR3 protein. The sample lists 700,000 to 1,000,000 distinct CDR3 sequences; under 45% were seen once. This clonotype was observed many times. As yet, its antigen is unknown. Germline CDR1 reads LGHDT; CDR2 reads YNNKEL (reference sequence). This CDR3 spans 12 amino acids. V was trimmed by 5 bases and J by 6 bases, leaving 11 bases between them. Findings and caveats of the study: Both naive CD4+ cell counts and diversity were greater in long-lived donors than in aged donors.

Sequencing was carried out using blood. The chain couples TRBV3-1 to TRBJ2-7; possibly TRBD2 for D (6 bases). This TCR was recovered from a man between 60 and 75 years old in good health. DNA for the CDR3: TGTGCCAGCAGCATGGGAGGTGGCGAGCAGTACTTC. Translation: CASSMGGGEQYF.